Presented here are 23 T cell receptor beta chains from one specimen sequenced in a study of beta chain features in type 1 diabetes. The investigators reverse transcribed all of the isolated RNA, so they sequenced expressed TCRB transcripts. The method was immunoSEQ multiplex PCR; TCRdb's version includes in-frame clones alone and lacks a portion of them. The profile shows some 6,000 clones, 70% to 80% of them singletons. Sequencing input: Tregs from blood. These TCRs come from a young man in good health.

The V and J genes are TRBV4-3 and TRBJ1-2, with D possibly being TRBD1 (5 bases). Germline-derived CDR1 and CDR2 are LGHNA and YSLEER. V lost 0 bases and J 7 bases, leaving 15 bases between the germline ends. CDR3 length: 15 amino acids. In DNA, the CDR3 is TGCGCCAGCAGCCAAGACAGGCAGGCGGGGCCTGGCTACACCTTC. The encoded protein is CASSQDRQAGPGYTF.

The chain joins TRBV7-9 to TRBJ1-2, with 11 bases lining up with TRBD1. The length of the CDR3 is 14 residues. The germline CDR1 and CDR2 sequences are SEHNR and FQNEAQ (reference sequence). After removal of 5 bases from V and 6 bases from J, the junction contained 5 bases not matched to a gene. The CDR3 DNA is TGTGCCAGCAGCCCCGGACAGGGGGCAGATGGCTACACCTTC. As protein: CASSPGQGADGYTF.

The gene calls are TRBV2 and TRBJ2-5; TRBD2 is a possible D gene (6 bases). Germline assignment: CDR1 SNHLY and CDR2 FYNNEI. CDR3 size: 15 residues. Between the trimmed V and J ends, which lost 6 bases and 5 bases, there was a span of 19 bases. CDR3: CASRGGPPLGETQYF. The DNA of the CDR3 is TGTGCCAGCAGGGGGGGACCGCCATTGGGGGAGACCCAGTACTTC.

By its share, this clone is large. The rearrangement links TRBV5-6 to TRBJ2-6, with 7 bases identical to TRBD1. V trimming: 6 bases; J trimming: 3 bases; junction bases outside the gene matches: 9. The CDR3 contains 16 residues. CDR1 is SGHDT and CDR2 is YYEEEE in the germline V gene. In DNA form, the CDR3 reads TGTGCCAGCATCCCGACAGGGAGCTATGGGGCCAACGTCCTGACTTTC. Its protein product is CASIPTGSYGANVLTF.

This clone was found once. The chain joins TRBV7-9 to TRBJ2-2; D may be TRBD2 (5 bases). Germline V gene sequence: CDR1 SEHNR, CDR2 FQNEAQ (reference sequence). The V and J ends lost 4 bases and 6 bases respectively, with 21 bases between them. This CDR3 contains 17 residues. The CDR3 nucleotides read TGTGCCAGCAGCTCCTACCGGGGAGTAGCTGGGCCCGGGGAGCTGTTTTTT. This gives the protein CASSSYRGVAGPGELFF.

The rearrangement joins TRBV5-5 to TRBJ2-1; 8 bases agree with TRBD1. Germline V gives CDR1 SGHKS, CDR2 YYEKEE (reference sequence). The CDR3 runs to 16 residues. Trimming cost V 3 bases and J 4 bases; bases outside gene matches: 9. CDR3 residues: CASSWWQGALYNEQFF. The CDR3 DNA reads as TGTGCCAGCAGCTGGTGGCAGGGGGCTCTTTACAATGAGCAGTTCTTC.

The chain carries TRBV28 and TRBJ2-7; possible D gene TRBD2, 5 bases. This CDR3 comprises 13 residues. Trimming cost V 2 bases and J 7 bases, with 12 bases left between them. Looked up from germline, CDR1 is MDHEN and CDR2 is SYDVKM. The CDR3 region has the DNA TGTGCCAGCAGTTTAGGTACGGCGGGTGAGCAGTACTTC. Amino acids: CASSLGTAGEQYF.

The chain recombines TRBV4-3 with TRBJ2-6, with 7 bases lining up with TRBD1. With V trimmed by 4 bases and J by 1 base, 4 bases remained unmatched. Germline V gene lookup returns CDR1 LGHNA and CDR2 YSLEER. The CDR3 loop spans 16 amino acids. In DNA form, the CDR3 reads TGCGCCAGCAGCCGAGGGACAGCGTCTGGGGCCAACGTCCTGACTTTC. Residues: CASSRGTASGANVLTF.

Only a few counts were recorded for this clone. J is TRBJ2-5 and V is TRBV18, with D possibly TRBD1 on 6 matching bases. In germline, CDR1 is KGHSH, CDR2 LQKENI. The CDR3 spans 16 residues. Trimming took 2 bases from V and 5 from J, leaving 18 bases between them. This chain's CDR3 is CASSPWHRVPGETQYF. The DNA for the CDR3 is TGTGCCAGCTCACCATGGCACAGGGTTCCGGGGGAGACCCAGTACTTC.

The chain uses TRBV6-6 and TRBJ1-4; D unclear. This CDR3 has 11 amino acids. The ends were cut back, 6 bases at V and 7 bases at J, with 6 bases in the middle. Germline V gene sequence: CDR1 MNHNY, CDR2 SVGAGI (reference sequence). For the CDR3, the DNA is TGTGCCAGCAGCCCGAGTGAAAAACTGTTTTTT. Translated: CASSPSEKLFF.

The sample holds a few counts of this clone. The V call is TRBV7-2, the J call TRBJ2-2, with D hard to call. CDR3 length: 13 amino acids. Germline V gene sequence: CDR1 SGHTA, CDR2 FQGNSA. V dropped 6 bases and J dropped 5 bases, with 10 bases sitting between them. The chain's CDR3 is CASRPTRTGELFF. CDR3 DNA sequence: TGTGCCAGCAGGCCTACGCGGACCGGGGAGCTGTTTTTT.

The chain has TRBV7-9 and TRBJ2-1, with D maybe TRBD2 (7 bases). Germline V gene data show CDR1 as SEHNR and CDR2 as FQNEAQ (reference sequence). The V end lost 0 bases, the J end lost 6 bases, and 9 bases lay between the germline ends. This CDR3 contains 14 residues. CDR3 protein: CASSLAGGPNEQFF. The CDR3, as DNA: TGTGCCAGCAGCTTAGCGGGGGGGCCCAATGAGCAGTTCTTC.

The table lists this clone with a few counts. The chain employs TRBV4-3 and TRBJ2-1, with D possibly TRBD2 on 5 matching bases. V lost 1 base, J lost 11 bases, and 9 bases lay in between. The CDR3 is 12 residues long. CDR1 is LGHNA, CDR2 YSLEER, per germline. CDR3 in amino acids: CASSQGEGQQFF. The CDR3 DNA is TGCGCCAGCAGCCAAGGAGAGGGTCAGCAGTTCTTC.

This clone was observed a handful of times. V and J are TRBV5-4 and TRBJ2-3; TRBD2 agrees at 12 bases. The CDR3 sequence is 15 residues long. In germline, CDR1 is SGHNT, CDR2 YYREEE (reference sequence). The V segment lost 3 bases and the J segment 4 bases; nucleotides outside the gene matches: 3. The CDR3 here is CASSSLAGGPDTQYF. For the CDR3, the DNA is TGTGCCAGCAGCTCACTAGCGGGGGGACCAGATACGCAGTATTTT. Using reference TRBV5-4 and TRBJ2-3 for the parts outside the CDR3, the full variable domain is ETGVTQSPTHLIKTRGQQVTLRCSSQSGHNTVSWYQQALGQGPQFIFQYYREEENGRGNFPPRFSGLQFPNYSSELNVNALELDDSALYLCASSSLAGGPDTQYFGPGTRLTVL.

This chain joins TRBV6-5 and TRBJ2-4, with D maybe TRBD1 (6 bases). The CDR3 spans 13 residues. The germline V gene has CDR1 MNHEY and CDR2 SVGAGI. Trimming took 6 bases from V and 6 from J, leaving 12 bases between them. CDR3 sequence reads: CASRAGEGNIQYF. CDR3 bases: TGTGCCAGCAGGGCAGGGGAAGGAAACATTCAGTACTTC.

The chain has TRBV7-9 and TRBJ2-3; 10 bases are a match to TRBD2. From germline, CDR1 is SEHNR and CDR2 FQNEAQ (reference sequence). The J segment lost 5 bases and the V segment lost 3 bases, leaving 5 bases of the junction unmatched. The length of the CDR3 is 15 residues. DNA for the CDR3: TGTGCCAGCAGCTTGGAACTAGCGGGGCGAGATACGCAGTATTTT. It codes for CASSLELAGRDTQYF.

The chain has TRBV9 and TRBJ2-3, with TRBD2 matching 12 bases. The germline V gene has CDR1 SGDLS and CDR2 YYNGEE. J gave up 5 bases and V 3 bases, and 13 bases lay outside the gene matches. The CDR3 covers 18 residues. The CDR3 sequence is CASSETSGGLLRRDTQYF. The CDR3 DNA sequence: TGTGCCAGCAGCGAAACTAGCGGGGGGCTTTTACGGAGAGATACGCAGTATTTT.

CDR3 DNA: TGCGCCAGCAGCTTGAGCGGAGACAGCACAGATACGCAGTATTTT. It specifies CASSLSGDSTDTQYF. The gene calls are TRBV5-1 and TRBJ2-3, with a tentative D call TRBD2 (5 bases). The CDR3 is 15 amino acids. Germline values: CDR1 SGHRS, CDR2 YFSETQ. V lost 1 base and J lost 0, with 9 bases in between.

The CDR3, as DNA: TGTGCCAGCAGTTTATTTGGGACAGGGCTAGCCAAAAACATTCAGTACTTC. Protein sequence: CASSLFGTGLAKNIQYF. The rearrangement uses TRBV28 and TRBJ2-4; TRBD1 agrees at 9 bases. There are 17 residues in the CDR3. V lost 1 base, J lost 0 bases, and 4 bases stayed unmatched. Germline values: CDR1 MDHEN, CDR2 SYDVKM.

Here the CDR3 DNA reads TGTGCCAGTAGGTCAGGGACCTATAATTCACCCCTCCACTTT. It specifies CASRSGTYNSPLHF. V usage is TRBV19 and J usage is TRBJ1-6; D may be TRBD1 (5 bases). The germline V gene has CDR1 LNHDA and CDR2 SQIVND (reference sequence). CDR3 size: 14 residues. V was cut by 6 bases and J by 2 bases, with 8 bases left in between.

This chain connects TRBV5-1 to TRBJ2-2; D is possibly TRBD2 (6 bases). This CDR3 spans 16 amino acids. V gave up 4 bases and J gave up 1 base, with 14 bases separating them. Looked up from germline, CDR1 is SGHRS and CDR2 is YFSETQ. This CDR3 reads CASSLSGTQNTGELFF. CDR3 nucleotides: TGCGCCAGCAGCCTATCCGGGACTCAGAACACCGGGGAGCTGTTTTTT.

The V gene is TRBV27, the J gene TRBJ2-7; 11 nucleotides match TRBD1. In germline, CDR1 is MNHEY, CDR2 SMNVEV (reference sequence). This CDR3 comprises 13 residues. V shed 8 bases and J 4 bases; nucleotides not matched to a gene: 4. The CDR3 sequence is CASQDRGRYEQYF. In DNA, the CDR3 is TGTGCCAGCCAGGACAGGGGGCGATACGAGCAGTACTTC.

This chain connects TRBV6-5 to TRBJ2-3; no clear D gene. Germline V gene sequence: CDR1 MNHEY, CDR2 SVGAGI. The CDR3 loop spans 14 amino acids. V gave up 4 bases and J gave up 3 bases, with 11 bases separating them. The CDR3 DNA reads as TGTGCCAGCAGTTCCTCGGGCCCGACAGATACGCAGTATTTT. Its translation: CASSSSGPTDTQYF.